This T cell receptor (beta chain) was identified during a study of long-term antiretroviral therapy in people with HIV. The CDR3 is 17 amino acids. V was pared by 5 bases and J by 2 bases, with 20 bases between. Looked up from germline, CDR1 is LNHDA and CDR2 is SQIVND (reference sequence). Run at survey level, the immunoSEQ assay was version v3.0. Measured with immunoSEQ multiplex PCR; TCRdb has only the in-frame clones, and not every one. The sample has about 18,000 clones, roughly 80% seen once. This chain joins TRBV19 and TRBJ2-3, with D possibly matching TRBD1 (6 bases). Source: unsorted PBMCs, taken 0.6 years after starting antiretroviral therapy. This sequence originates from a woman aged 18-29 years with HIV. Here the CDR3 reads CASSEATGHTYTDTQYF. In DNA, the CDR3 is TGTGCCAGTAGTGAGGCCACGGGACATACCTACACAGATACGCAGTATTTT.